Listed below are T cell receptor beta chains from one sample, sequenced in a study of T cells in Graves' hyperthyroidism and ophthalmopathy. TCRdb re-called the multiplex PCR reads through MiXCR, storing one row per CDR3 protein. This table has roughly 380,000 distinct CDR3 sequences, approximately 15% appearing once. The sequencing input was blood. Receptor source: a woman aged 60 to 75 with Graves' hyperthyroidism. CDR3s leave out the opening cysteine and the closing phenylalanine or tryptophan.

>TRBV11-1|TRBJ2-5
ASSLMGVQETQY
>TRBV2|TRBJ1-1
ASSEVEGFGTEAF
>TRBV2|TRBJ1-6
ASRRNSPLH
>TRBV29-1|TRBJ1-6
SVGQGGSPLH
>TRBV7-9|TRBJ1-1
ASSLTGQNTEAF
>TRBV2|TRBJ2-7
AQILRQLSYEQY
>TRBV24-1|TRBJ2-7
ATSDLGTSGRQASYEQY
>TRBV11-3|TRBJ2-2
ASSRTGSNTGELF
>TRBV30|TRBJ2-7
AWMKVRLGTEQY
>TRBV28|TRBJ1-1
ASSLLRSWATEAF
>TRBV11-3|TRBJ2-5
ASSLDHTGAQETQY
>TRBV29-1|TRBJ2-5
SVDVRGVNQETQY
>TRBV5-6|TRBJ2-7
ASSRTSGGLREQY
>TRBV15|TRBJ1-6
ATSRDARDPPLH
>TRBV27|TRBJ2-3
ASAGLAGGPDTQY
>TRBV15|TRBJ2-1
ATSREGAGGYNEQF
>TRBV24-1|TRBJ2-3
ATGDRRGLPDTQY
>TRBV28|TRBJ2-3
ASSLEGPDTQY
>TRBV19|TRBJ1-1
ALSTGAF
>TRBV6-1|TRBJ2-1
ASSRVNSGSSYNEQF
>TRBV5-1|TRBJ2-7
ASSLSTLSGEQY
>TRBV4-1|TRBJ1-5
ASSQDAGGTGLQPQH
>TRBV5-1|TRBJ1-6
ASSLQGEHGTGYNSPLH
>TRBV5-1|TRBJ2-3
ASSPGQGYTDTQY
>TRBV12-3/TRBV12-4|TRBJ2-7
ASSSDPYEQY
>TRBV9|TRBJ2-5
ASSVTEETQY
>TRBV6-1|TRBJ2-5
ASSPPGGGWETQY
>TRBV12-3/TRBV12-4|TRBJ2-2
ASSYRGPIGELF
>TRBV4-2|TRBJ2-2
ASSQDKTELNTGELF
>TRBV18|TRBJ2-5
ASRRPSGGEETQY